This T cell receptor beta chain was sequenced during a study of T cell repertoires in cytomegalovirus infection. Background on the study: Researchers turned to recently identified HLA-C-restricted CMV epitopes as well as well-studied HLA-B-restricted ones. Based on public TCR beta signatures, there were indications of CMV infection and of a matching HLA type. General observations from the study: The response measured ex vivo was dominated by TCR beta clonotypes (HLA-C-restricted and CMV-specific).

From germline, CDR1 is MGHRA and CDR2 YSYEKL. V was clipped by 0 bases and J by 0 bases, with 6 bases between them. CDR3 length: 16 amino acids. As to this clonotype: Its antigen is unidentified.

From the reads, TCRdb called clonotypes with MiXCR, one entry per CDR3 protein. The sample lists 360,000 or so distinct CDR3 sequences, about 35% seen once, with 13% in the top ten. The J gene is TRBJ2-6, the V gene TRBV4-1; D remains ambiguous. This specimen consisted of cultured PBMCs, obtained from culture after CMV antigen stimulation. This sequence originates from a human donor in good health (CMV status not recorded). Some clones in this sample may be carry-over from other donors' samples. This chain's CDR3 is CASSQDRPSGANVLTF. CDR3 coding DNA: TGCGCCAGCAGCCAAGATCGCCCCTCTGGGGCCAACGTCCTGACTTTC.